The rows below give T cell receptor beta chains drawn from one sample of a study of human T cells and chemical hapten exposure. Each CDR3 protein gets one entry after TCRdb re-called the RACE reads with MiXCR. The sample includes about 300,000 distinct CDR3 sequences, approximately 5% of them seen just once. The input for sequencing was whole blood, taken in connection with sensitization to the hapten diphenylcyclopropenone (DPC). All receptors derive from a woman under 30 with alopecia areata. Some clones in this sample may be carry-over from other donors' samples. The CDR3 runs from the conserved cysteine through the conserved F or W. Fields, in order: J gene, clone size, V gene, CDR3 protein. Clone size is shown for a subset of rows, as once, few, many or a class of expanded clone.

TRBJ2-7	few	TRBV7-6	CASSFAGQGATYEQYF
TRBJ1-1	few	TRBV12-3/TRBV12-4	CASSMYRDGTEAFF
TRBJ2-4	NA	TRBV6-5	CASSSGFGSKNIQYF
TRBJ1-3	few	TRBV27	CATQDGGNTIYF
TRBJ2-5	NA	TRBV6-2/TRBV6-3	CASSYPRRTRDQETQYF
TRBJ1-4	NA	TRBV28	CANSLRGPREKLFF
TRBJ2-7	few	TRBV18	CASSPPIGGSPGEQYF
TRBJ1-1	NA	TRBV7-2	CASSSIGHAATEAFF
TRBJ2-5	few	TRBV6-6	CASTIIPGGEETQYF
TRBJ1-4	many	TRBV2	CASSESQGGDEKLFF
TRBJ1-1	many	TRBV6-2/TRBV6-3	CASSSTMNTEAFF
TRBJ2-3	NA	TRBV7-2	CASSPGRRDTQYF
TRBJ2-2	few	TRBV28	CASSLQLSVNTGELFF
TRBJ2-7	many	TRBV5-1	CASSPGLAGVAVNEQYF
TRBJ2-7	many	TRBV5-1	CASRVEAYYEQYF
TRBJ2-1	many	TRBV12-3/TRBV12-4	CASSFWTDNEQFF
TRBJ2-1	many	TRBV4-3	CASSQAWSTYNEQFF
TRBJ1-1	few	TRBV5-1	CASSLAMRGTEAFF
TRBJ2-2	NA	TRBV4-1	CASSLTSGGQAGELFF
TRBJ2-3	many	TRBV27	CASSQAVQRGVADTQYF
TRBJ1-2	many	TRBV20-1	CSAPASNYGYTF
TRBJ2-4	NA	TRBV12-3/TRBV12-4	CASSPRGLRGAKNIQYF
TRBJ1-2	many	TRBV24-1	CARGQRTYGYTF
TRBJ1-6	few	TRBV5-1	CASSPGGGYNSPLHF
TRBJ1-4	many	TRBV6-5	CASSSGRVWEKLFF
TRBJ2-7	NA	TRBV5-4	CASSVPGDFYEQYF
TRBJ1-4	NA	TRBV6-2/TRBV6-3	CASRVPGPQRDEKLFF
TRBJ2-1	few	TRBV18	CASSPPSHNEQFF
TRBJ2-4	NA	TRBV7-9	CASSFTGQEIQYF
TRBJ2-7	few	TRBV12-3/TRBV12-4	CASSGGQDAYEQYF
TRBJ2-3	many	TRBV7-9	CASSLGRTSTDTQYF
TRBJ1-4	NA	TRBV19	CASTQTPHEKLFF
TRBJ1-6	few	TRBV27	CASSLSAQVGHSPLHF
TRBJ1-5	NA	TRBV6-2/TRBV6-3	CASSRTGQGARVAQHF
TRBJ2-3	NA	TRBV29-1	CSHSPGGTDTQYF
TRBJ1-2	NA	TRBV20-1	CSASLTGQQLYGYTF
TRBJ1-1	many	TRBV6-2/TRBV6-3	CASSYEWDNTEAFF
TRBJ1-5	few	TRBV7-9	CASSEGRYNQPQHF
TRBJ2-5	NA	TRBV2	CASSVATGRSETQYF
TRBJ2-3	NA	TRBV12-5	CASGPYGPDTQYF
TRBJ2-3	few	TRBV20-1	CSARDEPDTQYF
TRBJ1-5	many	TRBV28	CASSPQGAANQPQHF
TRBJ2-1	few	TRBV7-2	CASSPDSSSYNEQFF
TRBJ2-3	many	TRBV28	CASSRRSGGSDTQYF
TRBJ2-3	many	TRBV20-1	CSAAPQLAGTWDTQYF
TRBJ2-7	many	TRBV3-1	CASSLDREQYF
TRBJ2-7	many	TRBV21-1	CAAPGREQYF
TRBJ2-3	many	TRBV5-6	CASSLTSGAGMILDTQYF
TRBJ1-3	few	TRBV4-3	CASSQEDSFSGNTIYF
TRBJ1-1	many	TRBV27	CASSLRGLNTEAFF
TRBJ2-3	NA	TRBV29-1	CSVSGGPDTQYF
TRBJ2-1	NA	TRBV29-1	CSVADSSYNEQFF
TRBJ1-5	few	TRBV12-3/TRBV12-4	CASSLIGYQPQHF
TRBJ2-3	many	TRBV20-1	CSASLAGDGTDTQYF
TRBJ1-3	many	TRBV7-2	CASSLEGTSYRSGNTIYF